Here is one T cell receptor (beta chain) with its context. Its antigen is not identified. The sample is drawn from a study of CD4 T cells in relation to SARS-CoV-2 and coronaviruses. On the study more broadly: ViraFEST: roughly 9-day antigen culture of PBMCs, then TCR beta CDR3 sequencing.

The unexposed donors gave CD4+ T cells in about 2011-2019, prior to COVID-19. Isolation of CD4+ T cells took place after around 11 days in culture. CDR1 and CDR2 (germline): MNHNY, SVGAGI (reference sequence). Trimming stripped 2 bases from V and 2 bases from J, with 14 bases between. The CDR3 spans 16 residues. Sequencing was performed with immunoSEQ multiplex PCR; in TCRdb, only in-frame clones are kept and a portion is missing. Among around 23,000 clones listed, around 67% were seen once. General study findings and limits: About 65% of donors had memory CD4+ clonotypes crossrecognizing SARS-CoV-2 and common cold coronavirus spike. No donor gave both pre-pandemic and post-infection samples. Crossreactive clones expanded significantly less to SARS-CoV-2 than monoreactive clones.

Sample: CD4+ T cells from PBMCs, cultured in vitro. The TCR comes from a human donor in good health. This chain joins TRBV6-6 and TRBJ2-3, with D possibly being TRBD1 or TRBD2 (5 bases each). The chain's CDR3 is CASSYLPGSVTDTQYF. CDR3 DNA sequence: TGTGCCAGCAGTTACCTCCCAGGGAGTGTCACAGATACGCAGTATTTT.